What follows are 11 T cell receptor beta chains derived from one specimen sequenced in a study of shared clonotypes between healthy human individuals. Method: immunoSEQ multiplex PCR; TCRdb's copy keeps in-frame clones and lacks some. The sample shows almost 700,000 clones, about 92% of them seen only once. Naive CD8 cells, CD45RO-negative and positively selected for CCR7, excluded terminally differentiated effector memory CD45RA+ cells. Material: naive CD8+ T cells sorted from blood. Receptors were obtained from a man aged 25 to 40 in good health.

V gene TRBV2 combines with J gene TRBJ2-7; 9 bases fit TRBD2. CDR3 length: 15 amino acids. Germline V gives CDR1 SNHLY, CDR2 FYNNEI. V lost 7 bases and J lost 2; bases outside the gene matches: 9. The CDR3 loop reads CASTKRGDAPYEQYF. As DNA, the CDR3 is TGTGCCAGCACCAAGCGGGGGGACGCCCCCTACGAGCAGTACTTC.

CDR3 nucleotide sequence: TGTGCCAGCAGTTTAGAACCTGGGACAGGGACTCTCGGCTACACCTTC. Translating gives CASSLEPGTGTLGYTF. This rearrangement joins TRBV28 to TRBJ1-2; 9 bases are shared with TRBD1. CDR1 MDHEN and CDR2 SYDVKM come from the germline V gene. This CDR3 is 16 amino acids long. V lost 2 bases and J lost 8; bases outside the gene matches: 12.

For this clone: One end of the junction does not line up with germline, which may come from a read error. V gene TRBV7-9 combines with J gene TRBJ2-1; D might be TRBD1 (6 bases). This CDR3 contains 14 residues. The germline V gene encodes CDR1 SEHNR and CDR2 FQNEAQ (reference sequence). The CDR3 reads CASSLEGTWNEQFF. The CDR3 DNA reads as TGTGCCAGCAGTTTAGAAGGGACATGGAATGAGCAGTTCTTC.

The rearrangement uses TRBV4-1 and TRBJ2-7; D is undetermined. V gave up 1 base and J gave up 0 bases, with 16 bases separating them. This CDR3 has 17 amino acids. Germline CDR1 is MGHRA and CDR2 is YSYEKL. CDR3 sequence: CASSQGPLTTDSYEQYF. The CDR3 bases are TGCGCCAGCAGCCAAGGCCCCCTGACAACGGACTCCTACGAGCAGTACTTC.

V gene TRBV5-4 combines with J gene TRBJ2-5; D possibly uses TRBD1 or TRBD2 (5 bases each). Looked up from germline, CDR1 is SGHNT and CDR2 is YYREEE (reference sequence). The CDR3 extends over 14 amino acids. Trimming took off 0 bases at V and 5 bases at J, with 11 bases between the two ends. The CDR3 DNA reads as TGTGCCAGCAGCTTGGATGAAGGGGACGAGACCCAGTACTTC. This gives the protein CASSLDEGDETQYF.

The J gene is TRBJ2-7, the V gene TRBV27; D not resolved. The germline V gene has CDR1 MNHEY and CDR2 SMNVEV (reference sequence). The CDR3 covers 15 residues. V dropped 0 bases and J dropped 2 bases, with 11 bases sitting between them. The CDR3 is CASSLSGDPTYEQYF. In nucleotides, the CDR3 is TGTGCCAGCAGTTTATCCGGTGACCCTACCTACGAGCAGTACTTC.

V gene TRBV4-1 combines with J gene TRBJ2-2, with 7 bases fitting TRBD1. The CDR3 loop spans 17 amino acids. Trimming cost V 0 bases and J 7 bases; bases outside gene matches: 11. The V gene's germline CDR1 is MGHRA and CDR2 YSYEKL. CDR3 sequence reads: CASSQDLAGGFGGELFF. The CDR3 region has the DNA TGCGCCAGCAGCCAAGATCTGGCAGGGGGTTTCGGCGGGGAGCTGTTTTTT.

V and J are TRBV9 and TRBJ2-7; possibly TRBD1 for D (6 bases). The CDR3 spans 12 residues. CDR1 and CDR2 (germline): SGDLS, YYNGEE. The germline V and J ends were trimmed by 4 bases and 6 bases, with 11 bases remaining between them. The CDR3 here is CASSLQGGEQYF. The DNA of the CDR3 is TGTGCCAGCAGCCTCCAAGGGGGCGAGCAGTACTTC.

V is TRBV9 and J is TRBJ2-1, with D tentatively TRBD1 or TRBD2 (6 bases each). The CDR3 length is 17 residues. The germline V gene has CDR1 SGDLS and CDR2 YYNGEE. V was trimmed by 3 bases and J by 8 bases, leaving 24 bases between them. The CDR3 loop is CASSDERGVGNVHEQFF. CDR3 nucleotide sequence: TGTGCCAGCAGCGACGAAAGGGGGGTTGGAAATGTCCATGAGCAGTTCTTC.

CDR3 loop: CASSLVGFDEQFF. Here the CDR3 DNA reads TGTGCCAGCAGCTTAGTGGGGTTCGATGAGCAGTTCTTC. The rearrangement uses TRBV7-9 and TRBJ2-1; D is uncertain. V was shortened by 1 base and J by 8 bases, with 9 bases between the two germline ends. The CDR3 contains 13 residues. Germline loops: CDR1 SEHNR, CDR2 FQNEAQ (reference sequence).

V usage is TRBV7-9 and J usage is TRBJ2-1; 8 positions agree with TRBD2. V lost 0 bases to trimming and J lost 7 bases; unmatched junction nucleotides: 5. CDR3 length equals 15 residues. CDR1 and CDR2 from the germline V gene are SEHNR and FQNEAQ (reference sequence). The CDR3 DNA is TGTGCCAGCAGCTTAGCCAGCGGGAGCCCAAATGAGCAGTTCTTC. It translates to CASSLASGSPNEQFF.